This T cell receptor (beta chain) was captured by sequencing in a study of OX40 agonist ivuxolimab in advanced cancers. TCRdb's copy holds only in-frame clones and misses some; the assay was immunoSEQ multiplex PCR. The top ten hold approximately 5.2% of the sample, which has 65,000 or so clones, roughly 85% seen once. V shed 0 bases, J shed 8 bases, and the junction held 4 bases outside the gene matches. The CDR3 runs 15 residues. Looked up from germline, CDR1 is SGHTA and CDR2 is FQGNSA. The rearrangement links TRBV7-2 to TRBJ2-1, with 10 nucleotides matching TRBD1. Sample: CD4+ or CD8+ T cells sorted from blood, taken in a trial of the OX40 agonist ivuxolimab. This clonotype originated in an adult with an advanced solid tumor such as melanoma, head and neck, liver or kidney cancer. CDR3 protein: CASSLAGQGFHEQFF. CDR3 bases: TGTGCCAGCAGCTTAGCGGGACAGGGGTTCCATGAGCAGTTCTTC.